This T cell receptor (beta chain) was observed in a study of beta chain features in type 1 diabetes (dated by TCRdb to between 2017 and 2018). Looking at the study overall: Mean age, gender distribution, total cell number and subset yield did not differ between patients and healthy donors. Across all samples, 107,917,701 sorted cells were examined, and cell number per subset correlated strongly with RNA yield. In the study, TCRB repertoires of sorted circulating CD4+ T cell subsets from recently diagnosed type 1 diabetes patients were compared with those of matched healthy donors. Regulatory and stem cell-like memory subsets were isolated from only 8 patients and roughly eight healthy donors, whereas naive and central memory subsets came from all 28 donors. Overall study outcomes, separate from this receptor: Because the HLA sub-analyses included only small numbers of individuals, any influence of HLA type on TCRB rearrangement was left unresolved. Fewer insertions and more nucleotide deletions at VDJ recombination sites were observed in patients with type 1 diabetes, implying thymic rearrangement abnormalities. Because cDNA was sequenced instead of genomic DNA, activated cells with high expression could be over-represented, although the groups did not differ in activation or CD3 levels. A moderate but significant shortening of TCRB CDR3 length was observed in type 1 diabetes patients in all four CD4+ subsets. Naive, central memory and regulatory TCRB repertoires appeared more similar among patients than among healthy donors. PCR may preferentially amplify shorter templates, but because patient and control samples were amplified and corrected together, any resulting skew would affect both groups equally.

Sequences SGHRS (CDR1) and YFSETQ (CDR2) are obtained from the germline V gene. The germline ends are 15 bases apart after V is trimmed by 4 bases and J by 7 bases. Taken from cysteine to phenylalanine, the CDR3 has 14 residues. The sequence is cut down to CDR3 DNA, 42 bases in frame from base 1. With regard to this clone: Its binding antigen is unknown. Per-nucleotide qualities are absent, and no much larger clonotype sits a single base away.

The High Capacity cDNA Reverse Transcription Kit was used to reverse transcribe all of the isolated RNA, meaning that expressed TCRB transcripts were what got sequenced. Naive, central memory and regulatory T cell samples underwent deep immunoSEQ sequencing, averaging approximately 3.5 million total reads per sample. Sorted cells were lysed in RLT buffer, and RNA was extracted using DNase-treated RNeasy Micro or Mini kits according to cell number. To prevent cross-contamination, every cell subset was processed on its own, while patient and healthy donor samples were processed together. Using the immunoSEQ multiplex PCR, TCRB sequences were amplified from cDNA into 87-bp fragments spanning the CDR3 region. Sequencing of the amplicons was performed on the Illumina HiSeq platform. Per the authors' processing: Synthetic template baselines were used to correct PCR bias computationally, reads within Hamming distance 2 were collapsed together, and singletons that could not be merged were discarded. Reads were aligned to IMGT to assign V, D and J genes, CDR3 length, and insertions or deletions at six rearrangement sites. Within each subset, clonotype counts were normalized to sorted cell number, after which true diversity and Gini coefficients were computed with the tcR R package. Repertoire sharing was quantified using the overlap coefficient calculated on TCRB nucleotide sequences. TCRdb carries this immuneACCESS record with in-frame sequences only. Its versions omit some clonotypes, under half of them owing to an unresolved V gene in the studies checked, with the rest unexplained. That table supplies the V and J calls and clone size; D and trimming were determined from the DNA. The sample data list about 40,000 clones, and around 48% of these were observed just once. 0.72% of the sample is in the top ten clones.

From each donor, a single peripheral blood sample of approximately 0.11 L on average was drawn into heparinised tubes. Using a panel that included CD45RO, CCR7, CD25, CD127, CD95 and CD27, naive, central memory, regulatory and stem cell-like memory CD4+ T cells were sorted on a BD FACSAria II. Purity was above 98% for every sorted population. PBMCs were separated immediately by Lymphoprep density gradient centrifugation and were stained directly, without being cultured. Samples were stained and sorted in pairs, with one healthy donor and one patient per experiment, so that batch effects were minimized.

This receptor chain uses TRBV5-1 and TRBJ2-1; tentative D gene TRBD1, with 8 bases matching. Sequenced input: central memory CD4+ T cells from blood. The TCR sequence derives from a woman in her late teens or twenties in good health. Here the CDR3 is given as CASSDIQGGNEQFF. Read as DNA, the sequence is TGCGCCAGCAGCGATATACAGGGGGGGAATGAGCAGTTCTTC.